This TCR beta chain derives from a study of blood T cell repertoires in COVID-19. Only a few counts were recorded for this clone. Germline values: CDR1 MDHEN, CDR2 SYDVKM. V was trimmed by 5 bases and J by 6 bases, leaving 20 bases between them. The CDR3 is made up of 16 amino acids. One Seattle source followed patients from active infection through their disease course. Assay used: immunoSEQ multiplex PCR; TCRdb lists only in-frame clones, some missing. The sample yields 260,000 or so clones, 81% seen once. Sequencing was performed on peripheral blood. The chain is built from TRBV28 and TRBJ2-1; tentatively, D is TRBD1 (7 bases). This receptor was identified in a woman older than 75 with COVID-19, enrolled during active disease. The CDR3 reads CASSQRQGDGGNEQFF. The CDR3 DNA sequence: TGTGCCAGCAGTCAGAGGCAGGGGGACGGGGGCAATGAGCAGTTCTTC.